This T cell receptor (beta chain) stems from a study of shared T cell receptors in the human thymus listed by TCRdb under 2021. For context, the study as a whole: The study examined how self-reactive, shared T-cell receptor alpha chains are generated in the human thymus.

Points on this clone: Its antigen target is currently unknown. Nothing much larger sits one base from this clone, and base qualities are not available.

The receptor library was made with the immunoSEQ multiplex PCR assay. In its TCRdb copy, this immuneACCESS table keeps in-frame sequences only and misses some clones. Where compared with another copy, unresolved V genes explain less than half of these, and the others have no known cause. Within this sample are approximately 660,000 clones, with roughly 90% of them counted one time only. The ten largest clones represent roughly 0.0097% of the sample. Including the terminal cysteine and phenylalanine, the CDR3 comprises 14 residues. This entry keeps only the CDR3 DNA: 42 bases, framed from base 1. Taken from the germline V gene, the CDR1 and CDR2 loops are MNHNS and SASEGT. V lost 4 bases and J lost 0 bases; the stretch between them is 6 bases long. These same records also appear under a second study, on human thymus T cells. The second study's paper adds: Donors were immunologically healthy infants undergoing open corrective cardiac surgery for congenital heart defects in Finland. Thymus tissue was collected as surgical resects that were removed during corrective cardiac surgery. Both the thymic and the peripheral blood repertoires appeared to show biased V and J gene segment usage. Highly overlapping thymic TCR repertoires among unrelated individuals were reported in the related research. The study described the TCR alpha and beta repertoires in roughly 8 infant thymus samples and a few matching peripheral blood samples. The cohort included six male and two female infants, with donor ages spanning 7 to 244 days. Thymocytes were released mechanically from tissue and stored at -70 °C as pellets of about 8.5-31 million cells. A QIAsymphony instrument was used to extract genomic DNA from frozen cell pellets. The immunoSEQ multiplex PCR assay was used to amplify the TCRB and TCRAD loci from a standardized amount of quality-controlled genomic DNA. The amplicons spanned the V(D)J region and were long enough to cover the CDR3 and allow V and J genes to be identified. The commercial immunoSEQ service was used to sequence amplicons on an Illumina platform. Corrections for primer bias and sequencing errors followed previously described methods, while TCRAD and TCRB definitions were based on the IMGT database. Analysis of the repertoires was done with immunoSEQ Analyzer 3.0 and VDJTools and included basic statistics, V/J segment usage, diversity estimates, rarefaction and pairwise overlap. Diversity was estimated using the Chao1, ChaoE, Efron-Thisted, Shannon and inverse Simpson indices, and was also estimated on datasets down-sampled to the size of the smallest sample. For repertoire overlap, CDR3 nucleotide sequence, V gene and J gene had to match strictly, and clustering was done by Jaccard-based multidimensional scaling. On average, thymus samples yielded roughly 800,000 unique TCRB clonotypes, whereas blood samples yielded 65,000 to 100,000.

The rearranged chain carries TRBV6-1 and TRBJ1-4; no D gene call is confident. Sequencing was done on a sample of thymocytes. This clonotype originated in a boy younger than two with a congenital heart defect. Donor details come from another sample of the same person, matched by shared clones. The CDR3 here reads CASSVSATNEKLFF. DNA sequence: TGTGCCAGCAGTGTCAGTGCAACTAATGAAAAACTGTTTTTT.